The 8 T cell receptor beta chains in this list originate from one sample, sequenced in a study of blood T cell repertoires in COVID-19 (dated by TCRdb to the early 2020s). Receptor amplification or capture employed the immunoSEQ multiplex PCR assay. TCRdb provides this immuneACCESS table in a form limited to in-frame rearrangements. Some clones are lacking; in checked studies, under half of them reflect an unresolved V gene, and why the rest are absent is not known. A total of about 57,000 clones appear in this sample, approximately 78% of them only once. Less than 4.5% of the sample is held by the ten biggest clonotypes. Sample: PBMCs or T cells enriched from blood (not recorded which). Receptors originate from a woman aged 40 to 50 with acute COVID-19.

This clone was observed a handful of times. The chain uses TRBV27 and TRBJ1-2; D uncertain. The V end lost 6 bases, the J end lost 1 base, and 12 bases lay between the germline ends. This CDR3 is built from 14 residues. CDR1 is MNHEY and CDR2 is SMNVEV in the germline V gene (reference sequence). CDR3 sequence reads: CASRRREGNYGYTF. The CDR3, as DNA: TGTGCCAGCAGGCGTCGGGAAGGTAACTATGGCTACACCTTC.

The chain couples TRBV7-6 to TRBJ2-1; a weak D match, TRBD2 (6 bases). There are 14 residues in the CDR3. Looked up from germline, CDR1 is SGHVS and CDR2 is FNYEAQ. V lost 2 bases to trimming and J lost 6 bases, with 11 bases between them. The CDR3 protein is CASSLLTGVNEQFF. CDR3 nucleotide sequence: TGTGCCAGCAGCTTATTAACGGGGGTCAATGAGCAGTTCTTC.

The rearrangement joins TRBV3-1 (or the pseudogene TRBV3-2) to TRBJ2-7, with TRBD2 as a possible D gene (5 bases). Germline CDR1 is LGHDT and CDR2 is YNNKEL (reference sequence). This CDR3 is built from 14 residues. V was trimmed by 1 base and J by 0 bases, leaving 7 bases between them. The chain's CDR3 is CASSQVRGSYEQYF. The CDR3 coding sequence is TGTGCCAGCAGCCAAGTACGGGGCTCCTACGAGCAGTACTTC.

This sequence joins TRBV19 and TRBJ1-1; D unclear. V lost 9 bases and J 6 bases, leaving 14 bases between the germline ends. CDR1 is LNHDA, CDR2 SQIVND, per germline (reference sequence). This CDR3 contains 12 residues. The CDR3 nucleotides are TGTGCCAGCTCGGTCCCGAGGGCTGAAGCTTTCTTT. Its translation: CASSVPRAEAFF.

J is TRBJ1-5 and V is TRBV7-8; TRBD1 is a possible D gene (5 bases). The CDR3 spans 15 residues. V dropped 0 bases and J dropped 1 base, with 7 bases sitting between them. Germline V gives CDR1 SGHVS, CDR2 FQNEAQ. Here the CDR3 reads CASSLARGSNQPQHF. The CDR3 nucleotides read TGTGCCAGCAGCTTAGCGCGGGGGAGCAATCAGCCCCAGCATTTT.

Regarding this clone: A junction boundary mismatches the germline segment, possibly from a read error. The rearrangement links TRBV5-4 to TRBJ2-3, with unresolved D. CDR3 length: 12 residues. Germline CDR1 is SGHNT and CDR2 is YYREEE (reference sequence). The CDR3 DNA is TGTGCCAGCAGCTTGGACACATATACGCAGTATTTT. As protein: CASSLDTYTQYF.

This clone came up a few times. J is TRBJ1-5 and V is TRBV2; D perhaps matches TRBD1 (5 bases). V lost 10 bases and J 3 bases, leaving 16 bases between the germline ends. The CDR3 contains 14 residues. In germline, CDR1 is SNHLY, CDR2 FYNNEI. The CDR3 DNA is TGTGCCACCTCTCGGGCAGGGTTCAATCAGCCCCAGCATTTT. It yields the protein CATSRAGFNQPQHF.

V is TRBV5-1 and J is TRBJ2-7, with a tentative D call TRBD1 (5 bases). CDR1 and CDR2 from the germline V gene are SGHRS and YFSETQ. The CDR3 length is 13 residues. With 0 bases removed from V and 3 bases from J, the gap between germline ends came to 7 bases. This chain's CDR3 is CASSLAGLYEQYF. The CDR3 bases are TGCGCCAGCAGCTTGGCAGGGCTCTACGAGCAGTACTTC.